This entry features one T cell receptor (beta chain) sequence. In the original processing: It was from reference gene primer amplification that nucleated cell counts were estimated. Here immunoSEQ multiplex PCR was the method, and the copy in TCRdb shows in-frame clones only, minus some. V and J calls and clone size are those listed in that table; D and trimming were worked out from the DNA. The sample contains around 140,000 clones, about 86% of which appear only once. In germline, CDR1 is LNHDA, CDR2 SQIVND (reference sequence). With V trimmed by 5 bases and J by 6 bases, 14 bases remained unmatched. The CDR3 has 17 residues. The sample is drawn from a study of blood T cell repertoires in COVID-19.

This clonotype was sampled from a woman aged 55-69 years with active or convalescent COVID-19. The sequenced material came from peripheral blood. The V call is TRBV19, the J call TRBJ2-7; 12 bases align to TRBD2. CDR3 protein: CASSVNIGTSGRGEQYF. CDR3 coding DNA: TGTGCCAGTAGTGTAAACATTGGGACTAGCGGGCGTGGCGAGCAGTACTTC.